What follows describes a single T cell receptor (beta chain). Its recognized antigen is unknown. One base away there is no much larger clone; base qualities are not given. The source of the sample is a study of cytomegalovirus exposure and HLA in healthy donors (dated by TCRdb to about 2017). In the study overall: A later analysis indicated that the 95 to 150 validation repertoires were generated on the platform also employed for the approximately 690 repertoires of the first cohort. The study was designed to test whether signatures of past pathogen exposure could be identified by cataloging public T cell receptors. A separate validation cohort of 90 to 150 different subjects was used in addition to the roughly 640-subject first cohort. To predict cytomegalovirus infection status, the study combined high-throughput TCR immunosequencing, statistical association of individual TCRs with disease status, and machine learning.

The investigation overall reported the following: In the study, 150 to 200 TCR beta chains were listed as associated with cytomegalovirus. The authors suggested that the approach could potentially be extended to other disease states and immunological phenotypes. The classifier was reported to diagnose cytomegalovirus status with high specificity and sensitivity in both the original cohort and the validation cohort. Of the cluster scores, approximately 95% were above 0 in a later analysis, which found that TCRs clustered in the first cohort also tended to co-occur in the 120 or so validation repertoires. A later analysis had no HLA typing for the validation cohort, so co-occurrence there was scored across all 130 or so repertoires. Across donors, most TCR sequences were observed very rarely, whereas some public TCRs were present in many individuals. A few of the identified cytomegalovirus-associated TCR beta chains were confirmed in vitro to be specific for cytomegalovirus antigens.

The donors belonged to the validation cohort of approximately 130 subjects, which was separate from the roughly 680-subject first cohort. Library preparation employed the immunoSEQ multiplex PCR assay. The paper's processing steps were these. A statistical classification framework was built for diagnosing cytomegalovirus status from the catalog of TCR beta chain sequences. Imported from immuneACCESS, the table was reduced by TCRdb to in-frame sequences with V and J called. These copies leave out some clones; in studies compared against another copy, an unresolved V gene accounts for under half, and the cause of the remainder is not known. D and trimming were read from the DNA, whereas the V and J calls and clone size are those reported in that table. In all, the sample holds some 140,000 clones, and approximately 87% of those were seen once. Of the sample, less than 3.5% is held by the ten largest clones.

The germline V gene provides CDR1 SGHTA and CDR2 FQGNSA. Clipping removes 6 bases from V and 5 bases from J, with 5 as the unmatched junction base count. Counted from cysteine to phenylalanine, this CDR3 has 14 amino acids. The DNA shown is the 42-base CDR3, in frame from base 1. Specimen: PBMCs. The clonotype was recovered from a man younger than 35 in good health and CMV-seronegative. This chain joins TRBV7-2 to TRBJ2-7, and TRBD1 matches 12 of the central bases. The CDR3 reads CASSPGQGAHEQYF. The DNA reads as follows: TGTGCCAGCAGTCCGGGACAGGGGGCCCACGAGCAGTACTTC.